The clone carrying this TCR beta chain was counted at least ten times. These data come from a study of blood T cell repertoires in COVID-19. Study in general: The cDNA or gDNA used as material had been derived from T cells, B-cell-depleted T cells, or PBMCs.

TCRdb's table, derived via immunoSEQ multiplex PCR, lists solely in-frame clones and lacks some. The data hold approximately 260,000 clones, with approximately 85% observed a single time. CDR1 and CDR2 from the germline V gene are SGHDT and YYEEEE. Trimming removed 3 bases at V and 2 bases at J, with 8 bases between. The CDR3 runs 13 residues. This chain joins TRBV5-6 and TRBJ1-2; perhaps TRBD1 as D (6 bases). This receptor was obtained from an older woman with acute or convalescent COVID-19. Sequenced: peripheral blood. The CDR3 DNA reads TGTGCCAGCAGCTCCGGACAGAACTATGGCTACACCTTC. Amino acids: CASSSGQNYGYTF.